This T cell receptor beta chain was recorded in a study of OX40 agonist ivuxolimab in advanced cancers. Study results and caveats: Relative to CD4+, CD8+ T cells held more expanded clones on average.

V trimming: 3 bases; J trimming: 3 bases; junction bases outside the gene matches: 9. The CDR3 is made up of 16 amino acids. Germline V gene data show CDR1 as SGDLS and CDR2 as YYNGEE. Sequencing used immunoSEQ multiplex PCR; TCRdb keeps in-frame clones, though not all of them. The sample holds around 29,000 clones, about 86% seen once. As regards this clone: What it recognizes is unknown.

The sequenced sample was CD4+ or CD8+ T cells sorted from blood, obtained in a trial of the OX40 agonist ivuxolimab. The J gene is TRBJ1-1, the V gene TRBV9, with 9 bases lining up with TRBD1. This TCR derives from an adult with an advanced solid tumor such as melanoma, head and neck, liver or kidney cancer. The CDR3 bases are TGTGCCAGCAGCGGCCCAGTACAGGGGGCGGACACTGAAGCTTTCTTT. As protein: CASSGPVQGADTEAFF.